Sequencing of this T cell receptor (beta chain) was carried out in a study of cytomegalovirus exposure and HLA in healthy donors. The PCR employed 60 Vbeta primers together with 13 Jbeta primers. Profiling relied on immunoSEQ multiplex PCR, and the TCRdb table lists in-frame clones only, not all of them. The sample shows some 130,000 clones, around 75% of them seen only once. Study results and limitations: TCR beta chain V- and J-gene trimming was linked, in a later analysis, to a missense variant in DCLRE1C. With further analysis later on, most CMV-associated TCR beta chains appeared HLA-restricted. It was approximately 170 TCR beta chains that were listed as cytomegalovirus-associated.

V was clipped by 0 bases and J by 1 base, with 13 bases between them. CDR1 and CDR2 (germline): SGDLS, YYNGEE. The CDR3 loop spans 16 amino acids. This clone was seen only once. Its antigen is undetermined. This TCR was sampled from a man in his forties in good health and CMV-seronegative. The chain combines TRBV9 with TRBJ2-5; D is perhaps TRBD2 (5 bases). The sample was PBMCs. CDR3 sequence: CASSVAISDSQETQYF. The CDR3 DNA follows: TGTGCCAGCAGCGTAGCTATCTCGGACTCCCAAGAGACCCAGTACTTC.